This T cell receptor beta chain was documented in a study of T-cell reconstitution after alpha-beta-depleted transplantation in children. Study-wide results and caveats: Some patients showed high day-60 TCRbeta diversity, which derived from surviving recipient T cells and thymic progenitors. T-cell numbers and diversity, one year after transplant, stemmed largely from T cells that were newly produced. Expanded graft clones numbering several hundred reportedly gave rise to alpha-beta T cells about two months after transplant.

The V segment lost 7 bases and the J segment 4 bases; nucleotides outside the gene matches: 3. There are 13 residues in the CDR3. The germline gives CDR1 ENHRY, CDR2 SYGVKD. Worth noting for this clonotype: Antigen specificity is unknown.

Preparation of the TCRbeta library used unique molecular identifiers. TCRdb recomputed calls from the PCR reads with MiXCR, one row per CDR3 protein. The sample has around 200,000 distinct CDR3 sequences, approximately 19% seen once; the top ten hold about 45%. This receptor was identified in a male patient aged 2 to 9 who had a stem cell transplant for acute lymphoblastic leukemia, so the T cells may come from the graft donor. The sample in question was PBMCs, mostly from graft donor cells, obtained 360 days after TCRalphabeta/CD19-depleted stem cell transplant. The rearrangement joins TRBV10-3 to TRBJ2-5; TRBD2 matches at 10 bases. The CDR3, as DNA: TGTGCCATCAAAGGGACTAGCGTAGAGACCCAGTACTTC. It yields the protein CAIKGTSVETQYF.